The 30 T cell receptor beta chains listed next were all sequenced from one sample in a study of cytomegalovirus exposure and HLA in healthy donors. The PCR used 60 Vbeta and 13 Jbeta primers. The data were produced by immunoSEQ multiplex PCR, yet TCRdb's version contains in-frame clones alone and is incomplete. Here the sample spans about 200,000 clones, 82% being singletons. The sample was PBMCs. These receptors all come from a boy between 2 and 10 years old in good health and CMV-seronegative.

The V and J genes are TRBV19 and TRBJ1-6; the D is unclear. Germline assignment: CDR1 LNHDA and CDR2 SQIVND (reference sequence). CDR3 length: 14 amino acids. V was pared by 5 bases and J by 9 bases, with 14 bases between. The CDR3 DNA reads TGTGCCAGTAGTTTCTGGGCCTCCTTTTCACCCCTCCACTTT. This codes for CASSFWASFSPLHF.

V gene TRBV6-1 combines with J gene TRBJ1-1; TRBD1 aligns across 8 bases. Germline-derived CDR1 and CDR2 are MNHNS and SASEGT. The V and J ends lost 5 bases and 2 bases, in that order; junction bases with no gene match: 4. This CDR3 is built from 14 residues. In nucleotides, the CDR3 is TGTGCCAGCAGTTTGCAGGGGGCCAACACTGAAGCTTTCTTT. This translates into CASSLQGANTEAFF.

CDR3 amino acids: CASSTGIAGGGLTQYF. CDR3 nucleotide sequence: TGTGCCAGCAGCACCGGGATAGCGGGGGGAGGGCTAACCCAGTACTTC. The gene calls are TRBV5-6 and TRBJ2-5; 10 bases match TRBD2. The CDR3 has 16 residues. The ends lost 4 bases at V and 8 bases at J; junction bases unmatched: 14. CDR1 SGHDT and CDR2 YYEEEE come from the germline V gene.

This chain links TRBV5-1 with TRBJ1-2; D is uncertain. The V end lost 1 base, the J end lost 0 bases, and 7 bases lay between the germline ends. This CDR3 region has 14 residues. Germline V gene lookup returns CDR1 SGHRS and CDR2 YFSETQ. DNA of the CDR3: TGCGCCAGCAGCTTGACCGGTGCTAACTATGGCTACACCTTC. Translation: CASSLTGANYGYTF.

The rearrangement links TRBV11-2 to TRBJ2-7, with 13 bases fitting TRBD2. V was clipped by 6 bases and J by 7 bases; unmatched bases: 12. The CDR3 extends over 16 amino acids. Germline assignment: CDR1 SGHAT and CDR2 FQNNGV. The CDR3, as DNA: TGTGCCAGCAGACCACTAGCGGGGGGGCCTGGAAGGGAGCAGTACTTC. Its protein product is CASRPLAGGPGREQYF.

CDR3 bases: TGTGCCCGTAGAGGCCCGGAGGGCACTGAAGCTTTCTTT. Translated: CARRGPEGTEAFF. The V and J genes are TRBV27 and TRBJ1-1; D is ambiguous. V was pared by 11 bases and J by 4 bases, with 17 bases between. The CDR3 sequence is 13 residues long. Germline V gene data show CDR1 as MNHEY and CDR2 as SMNVEV (reference sequence).

This clone was observed a handful of times. J is TRBJ2-2 and V is TRBV9; 7 bases map to TRBD2. CDR3 length: 17 residues. Trimming took 4 bases from V and 4 from J; bases not matched to a gene: 13. From germline, CDR1 is SGDLS and CDR2 YYNGEE. This CDR3 reads CASSLSRQRGTTGELFF. CDR3 bases: TGTGCCAGCAGCCTCTCCAGGCAGCGGGGTACCACCGGGGAGCTGTTTTTT.

The J gene is TRBJ1-1, the V gene TRBV29-1; D is possibly TRBD1 (5 bases). The CDR3 consists of 14 residues. V was trimmed by 4 bases and J by 2 bases, leaving 14 bases between them. The germline CDR1 and CDR2 sequences are SQVTM and ANQGSEA. In DNA form, the CDR3 reads TGCAGCGTTGGCCGTGGGGCGCTAAACACTGAAGCTTTCTTT. This translates into CSVGRGALNTEAFF.

The chain's CDR3 is CAISENPGQANTGELFF. DNA for the CDR3: TGTGCCATCAGTGAAAACCCGGGACAGGCTAACACCGGGGAGCTGTTTTTT. The rearrangement links TRBV10-3 to TRBJ2-2; 8 nucleotides match TRBD1. Germline assignment: CDR1 ENHRY and CDR2 SYGVKD. This CDR3 spans 17 amino acids. Trimming at V came to 3 bases and at J to 2 bases, leaving 8 bases not matched to a gene.

This chain joins TRBV7-8 and TRBJ2-1; D may be TRBD2 (6 bases). Trimming cost V 5 bases and J 4 bases, with 21 bases left between them. Germline V gene data show CDR1 as SGHVS and CDR2 as FQNEAQ. The CDR3 contains 17 residues. CDR3 in DNA: TGTGCCAGCAGCCTCAGACTAGTAGGGAAAAAGTACAATGAGCAGTTCTTC. Protein: CASSLRLVGKKYNEQFF.

In this sample, this clone turned up a few times. The genes are TRBV4-3 and TRBJ1-2; the match to TRBD1 covers 9 bases. The CDR3 loop spans 14 amino acids. The germline CDR1 and CDR2 sequences are LGHNA and YSLEER. V trimming: 1 base; J trimming: 4 bases; junction bases outside the gene matches: 1. CDR3 nucleotide sequence: TGCGCCAGCAGCCAAGGGGACAGGGCCTATGGCTACACCTTC. This codes for CASSQGDRAYGYTF.

This chain links TRBV4-2 with TRBJ1-1; D gene ambiguous. V was clipped by 1 base and J by 1 base, with 4 bases between them. The CDR3 is 13 amino acids. The germline gives CDR1 LGHNA, CDR2 YNFKEQ. This CDR3 reads CASSQARNTEAFF. CDR3 nucleotides: TGTGCCAGCAGCCAAGCCAGGAACACTGAAGCTTTCTTT.

This chain joins TRBV2 and TRBJ2-1; TRBD2 matches 10 bases. Germline V CDR1 and CDR2: SNHLY, FYNNEI. There are 17 residues in the CDR3. V lost 6 bases to trimming and J lost 0 bases; unmatched junction nucleotides: 8. The CDR3 protein is CASSPSLAGASYNEQFF. The CDR3 coding sequence is TGTGCCAGCAGCCCATCCCTAGCGGGGGCCTCCTACAATGAGCAGTTCTTC.

This clone was seen a handful of times. The V call is TRBV5-6, the J call TRBJ1-2, with TRBD1 matching over 11 bases. This CDR3 spans 16 amino acids. Germline-derived CDR1 and CDR2 are SGHDT and YYEEEE. V shed 5 bases, J shed 3 bases, and the junction held 9 bases outside the gene matches. The CDR3 sequence: CASRGGTGGFDYGYTF. As DNA, the CDR3 is TGTGCCAGCAGGGGAGGGACAGGGGGTTTTGACTATGGCTACACCTTC.

A word on this clone: The junction and the germline gene differ at one end; a read error may be behind it. The chain joins TRBV7-9 to TRBJ1-4; D may be TRBD1 (6 bases). The CDR3 is 15 residues long. Germline V gives CDR1 SEHNR, CDR2 FQNEAQ (reference sequence). The CDR3 DNA sequence: TGTTCCAGCAGTTCGCGGGGGGGCGTTTGGGAAAAACTGTTTTTT. Protein: CSSSSRGGVWEKLFF.

The chain carries TRBV6-1 and TRBJ2-3, with 10 positions matching TRBD2. The length of the CDR3 is 15 residues. CDR1 and CDR2 from the germline V gene are MNHNS and SASEGT. The ends lost 2 bases at V and 5 bases at J; junction bases unmatched: 4. The CDR3 DNA sequence: TGTGCCAGCAGTGAATCCTTAGCGGGGGGAGATACGCAGTATTTT. This translates into CASSESLAGGDTQYF.

The gene calls are TRBV7-6 and TRBJ2-3; D is perhaps TRBD1 (6 bases). V was shortened by 1 base and J by 4 bases, with 9 bases between the two germline ends. CDR3 length: 14 amino acids. Germline V gene lookup returns CDR1 SGHVS and CDR2 FNYEAQ. The CDR3 DNA reads TGTGCCAGCAGCTTAGGACAGGTGGCAGATACGCAGTATTTT. Its translation is CASSLGQVADTQYF.

The chain links TRBV19 to TRBJ1-4; possible D gene TRBD1, 5 bases. The CDR3 runs to 13 residues. V shed 7 bases and J shed 8 bases, with 14 bases lying between them. Germline V CDR1 and CDR2: LNHDA, SQIVND (reference sequence). CDR3 sequence reads: CASIPLGGEKLFF. The CDR3 region has the DNA TGTGCCAGTATCCCACTGGGGGGGGAAAAACTGTTTTTT.

The chain joins TRBV5-6 to TRBJ1-1; 9 nucleotides match TRBD1. The CDR3 runs 15 residues. Unmatched junction bases numbered 12, after V lost 6 bases and J lost 6 bases. CDR1 SGHDT and CDR2 YYEEEE come from the germline V gene. CDR3 in DNA: TGTGCCAGCATCAATTCCCGGGACAGGGCCTCTGAAGCTTTCTTT. Translating it yields CASINSRDRASEAFF.

The chain couples TRBV4-2 to TRBJ2-2; D ambiguous. V was pared by 1 base and J by 5 bases, with 2 bases between. The germline gives CDR1 LGHNA, CDR2 YNFKEQ. The CDR3 loop spans 12 amino acids. The DNA for the CDR3 is TGTGCCAGCAGCCAAGTAACCGGGGAGCTGTTTTTT. Amino acids: CASSQVTGELFF.

This chain joins TRBV4-1 and TRBJ1-5; a weak D match, TRBD1 (6 bases). Germline loops: CDR1 MGHRA, CDR2 YSYEKL. V was shortened by 2 bases and J by 3 bases, with 17 bases between the two germline ends. The CDR3 totals 17 residues. The CDR3 spells CASSQFALTGPNQPQHF. CDR3 DNA: TGCGCCAGCAGCCAATTTGCACTAACAGGGCCCAATCAGCCCCAGCATTTT.

J is TRBJ2-2 and V is TRBV28, with TRBD2 as a possible D gene (6 bases). CDR1 and CDR2 from the germline V gene are MDHEN and SYDVKM. V dropped 2 bases and J dropped 3 bases, with 10 bases sitting between them. The CDR3 length is 15 residues. The CDR3 coding sequence is TGTGCCAGCAGTTTACTGGAGGGGTACACCGGGGAGCTGTTTTTT. Encoded protein: CASSLLEGYTGELFF.

V gene TRBV9 combines with J gene TRBJ2-5; D may be TRBD2 (7 bases). Germline loops: CDR1 SGDLS, CDR2 YYNGEE. Trimming took 10 bases from V and 5 from J, leaving 18 bases between them. The CDR3 length is 13 residues. CDR3 DNA sequence: TGTGCCTCCGGAGATGGGAGGGGGGAGACCCAGTACTTC. The encoded protein is CASGDGRGETQYF.

This clone was detected once. The genes are TRBV7-6 and TRBJ2-5; maybe TRBD2 (6 bases). The CDR3 sequence is 13 residues long. Germline V CDR1 and CDR2: SGHVS, FNYEAQ. V was cut by 5 bases and J by 4 bases, with 11 bases left in between. CDR3 loop: CASSGGMAETQYF. The CDR3 DNA reads as TGTGCCAGCAGCGGGGGGATGGCAGAGACCCAGTACTTC.

This chain links TRBV7-3 with TRBJ1-4, with 8 bases lining up with TRBD1. J gave up 3 bases and V 2 bases, and 5 bases lay outside the gene matches. There are 16 residues in the CDR3. The germline V gene encodes CDR1 SGHTA and CDR2 FQGTGA. The CDR3 sequence is CASSLGRGRANEKLFF. The CDR3 DNA sequence: TGTGCCAGCAGCTTAGGCAGGGGGCGAGCTAATGAAAAACTGTTTTTT.

The genes are TRBV10-3 and TRBJ1-5, with D perhaps TRBD1 (6 bases). Trimming stripped 8 bases from V and 8 bases from J, with 16 bases between. Looked up from germline, CDR1 is ENHRY and CDR2 is SYGVKD. This CDR3 comprises 13 residues. CDR3 residues: CAIASTGLEPQHF. CDR3 bases: TGTGCCATCGCGTCAACAGGGCTCGAGCCCCAGCATTTT.

CDR3: CSVSRVNEQFF. The DNA for the CDR3 is TGCAGTGTTTCCAGGGTCAATGAGCAGTTCTTC. V and J are TRBV20-1 and TRBJ2-1, with D possibly being TRBD1 (5 bases). Trimming shortened V by 7 bases and J by 6 bases, and 10 bases separated the two germline ends. The CDR3 extends over 11 amino acids. Germline CDR1 is DFQATT and CDR2 is SNEGSKA (reference sequence).

This chain joins TRBV4-1 and TRBJ2-7; 13 bases align to TRBD2. This CDR3 contains 17 residues. With V trimmed by 2 bases and J by 0 bases, 4 bases remained unmatched. The germline CDR1 and CDR2 sequences are MGHRA and YSYEKL. The DNA for the CDR3 is TGCGCCAGCAGCCAACCCACTAGCGGGGGGGACTCCTACGAGCAGTACTTC. Translating it yields CASSQPTSGGDSYEQYF.

This clone was counted only a few times. The chain couples TRBV29-1 to TRBJ2-1; TRBD2 matches at 11 bases. The ends lost 3 bases at V and 4 bases at J; junction bases unmatched: 8. The CDR3 loop spans 16 amino acids. Germline-derived CDR1 and CDR2 are SQVTM and ANQGSEA. The chain's CDR3 is CSVDGVAGGTYNEQFF. CDR3 bases: TGCAGCGTTGATGGGGTAGCGGGGGGGACTTACAATGAGCAGTTCTTC.

The chain carries TRBV18 and TRBJ1-4; 10 bases fit TRBD1. CDR3 size: 14 residues. Germline assignment: CDR1 KGHSH and CDR2 LQKENI. V lost 3 bases to trimming and J lost 5 bases; unmatched junction nucleotides: 0. The CDR3 nucleotides read TGTGCCAGCTCACCGGACAGGGGGAATGAAAAACTGTTTTTT. This gives the protein CASSPDRGNEKLFF.